This TCR beta chain was sequenced in a study of shared clonotypes between healthy human individuals. This CDR3 contains 14 residues. Germline lookup yields CDR1 LNHDA and CDR2 SQIVND (reference sequence). With 6 bases removed from V and 1 base from J, the gap between germline ends came to 12 bases. The naive CD8 fraction comprised CD45RO-negative cells positively selected for CCR7 and excluded terminally differentiated effector memory CD45RA+ cells. Across several immunoSEQ plates, the genomic DNA of each subset was split evenly. Each sorted subset replicate got 200 ng genomic DNA, 30,000 or so genomes. Measured with immunoSEQ multiplex PCR; TCRdb has only the in-frame clones, and not every one. Of around 2,000,000 clones in the sample, roughly 95% were seen once.

The sequence came from a man between 18 and 29 years old in good health. Sequencing input: naive CD8+ T cells sorted from blood. V usage is TRBV19 and J usage is TRBJ1-2, with D hard to call. Written as DNA, the CDR3 is TGTGCCAGTAGACGGGATATTATTAACTATGGCTACACCTTC. It is translated as CASRRDIINYGYTF. Full variable domain (rest looked up from reference TRBV19 and TRBJ1-2): DGGITQSPKYLFRKEGQNVTLSCEQNLNHDAMYWYRQDPGQGLRLIYYSQIVNDFQKGDIAEGYSVSREKKESFPLTVTSAQKNPTAFYLCASRRDIINYGYTFGSGTRLTVV.